One T cell receptor beta chain is described in this entry. This entry is derived from a study of blood T cell repertoires in COVID-19. Study-level background: Some COVID-19 samples were acute and others convalescent; all came from the United States, Italy and Spain. PBMCs, B-cell-depleted T cells, or T cells provided the cDNA or gDNA that made up the material.

Authors' analysis steps: Reference gene primer amplification gave estimated nucleated cell counts. This table comes from immunoSEQ multiplex PCR, and its TCRdb copy is limited to in-frame clones, with some not included. That table supplies the V and J calls and clone size; D and trimming were determined from the DNA. The table records just under 60,000 clones, 88% of them present only once. The CDR3 length is 16 residues. V trimming: 2 bases; J trimming: 7 bases; junction bases outside the gene matches: 7. CDR1 and CDR2 (germline): MGHDK, SYGVNS. The rearrangement joins TRBV25-1 to TRBJ1-6, with 8 bases matching TRBD1. Source material: peripheral blood. The sequence was collected from a man aged 60 to 75 with acute or convalescent COVID-19. The CDR3, as DNA: TGTGCCAGCAGTGAAGCAGGACAGGGAATCAATTCACCCCTCCACTTT. Translation gives CASSEAGQGINSPLHF. The whole variable domain, filled in from reference TRBV25-1 and TRBJ1-6, reads EADIYQTPRYLVIGTGKKITLECSQTMGHDKMYWYQQDPGMELHLIHYSYGVNSTEKGDLSSESTVSRIRTEHFPLTLESARPSHTSQYLCASSEAGQGINSPLHFGNGTRLTVT.